Presented here are 4 T cell receptor beta chains from one specimen sequenced in a study of CD4 T cells in relation to SARS-CoV-2 and coronaviruses. The assay was immunoSEQ multiplex PCR, and TCRdb's table has in-frame clones only and misses some. The sample contains 55,000 to 70,000 clones, over 90% of which appear only once. The unexposed donors gave CD4+ T cells in about 2011-2019, prior to COVID-19. Sequenced material: naive CD4+ T cells from PBMCs. Specified subset: naive CD4+ T cells isolated by negative enrichment. Source of these receptors: a human donor in good health.

V is TRBV11-3 and J is TRBJ1-1; no clear D. CDR3 size: 13 residues. V was clipped by 5 bases and J by 7 bases, with 14 bases between them. From germline, CDR1 is SGHNT and CDR2 YENEEA. As DNA, the CDR3 is TGTGCCAGCAGCACTCGGACGGGTGTTGAAGCTTTCTTT. It translates to CASSTRTGVEAFF. The full variable domain, rest sourced from reference TRBV11-3 and TRBJ1-1, is EAGVVQSPRYKIIEKKQPVAFWCNPISGHNTLYWYLQNLGQGPELLIRYENEEAVDDSQLPKDRFSAERLKGVDSTLKIQPAELGDSAVYLCASSTRTGVEAFFGQGTRLTVV.

The chain carries TRBV4-1 and TRBJ1-2; D gene unclear. The V gene's germline CDR1 is MGHRA and CDR2 YSYEKL. V shed 0 bases and J shed 4 bases, with 12 bases lying between them. This CDR3 is 15 amino acids long. The CDR3 reads CASSQDSSVLYGYTF. DNA for the CDR3: TGCGCCAGCAGCCAAGATTCGTCGGTCCTCTATGGCTACACCTTC.

This clone occurred a few times. V gene TRBV7-9 combines with J gene TRBJ1-6; maybe TRBD1 (5 bases). Trimming shortened V by 5 bases and J by 7 bases, and 12 bases separated the two germline ends. CDR3 length equals 14 residues. CDR1 is SEHNR, CDR2 FQNEAQ, per germline (reference sequence). DNA of the CDR3: TGTGCCAGCAGCACCGGGACGGTGAATTCACCCCTCCACTTT. Amino acids: CASSTGTVNSPLHF.

The chain links TRBV7-3 to TRBJ2-1; maybe TRBD1 (6 bases). The germline V gene has CDR1 SGHTA and CDR2 FQGTGA. Between the trimmed V and J ends, which lost 5 bases and 2 bases, there was a span of 10 bases. The length of the CDR3 is 14 residues. The chain's CDR3 is CASSPTGAYNEQFF. The CDR3 DNA reads TGTGCCAGCAGCCCGACAGGTGCCTACAATGAGCAGTTCTTC. The full variable domain, with the rest looked up from reference TRBV7-3 and TRBJ2-1, is GAGVSQTPSNKVTEKGKYVELRCDPISGHTALYWYRQSLGQGPEFLIYFQGTGAADDSGLPNDRFFAVRPEGSVSTLKIQRTERGDSAVYLCASSPTGAYNEQFFGPGTRLTVL.